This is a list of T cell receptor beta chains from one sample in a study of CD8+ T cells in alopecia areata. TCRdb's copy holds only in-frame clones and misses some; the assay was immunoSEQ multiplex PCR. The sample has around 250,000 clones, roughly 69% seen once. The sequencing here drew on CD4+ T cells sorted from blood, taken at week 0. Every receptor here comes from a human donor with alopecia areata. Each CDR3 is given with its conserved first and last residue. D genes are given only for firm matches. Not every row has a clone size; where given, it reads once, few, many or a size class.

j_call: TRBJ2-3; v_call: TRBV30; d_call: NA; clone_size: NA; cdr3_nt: TGTGCCTGGACCCCCCGCAGGGGCGTCACAGATACGCAGTATTTT; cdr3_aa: CAWTPRRGVTDTQYF
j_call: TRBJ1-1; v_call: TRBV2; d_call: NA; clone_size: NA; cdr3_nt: TGTGCCAGCAGTGCAAACCTGCTGGGCACTGAAGCTTTCTTT; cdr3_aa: CASSANLLGTEAFF
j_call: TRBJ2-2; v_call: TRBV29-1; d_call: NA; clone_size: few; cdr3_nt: TGCAGCGTTGAAGATCGCAGGGATAGCGTGGCCGGGGAGCTGTTTTTT; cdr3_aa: CSVEDRRDSVAGELFF
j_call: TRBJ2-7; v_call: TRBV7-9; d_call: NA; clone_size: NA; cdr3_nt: TGTGCCAGCAGCTCCTTCTTACGGAGCTCCTACGAGCAGTACTTC; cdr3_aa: CASSSFLRSSYEQYF
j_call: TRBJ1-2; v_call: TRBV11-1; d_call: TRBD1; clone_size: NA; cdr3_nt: TGTGCCAGCAGCCCTGGACAGGGGGACTATGGCTACACCTTC; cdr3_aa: CASSPGQGDYGYTF
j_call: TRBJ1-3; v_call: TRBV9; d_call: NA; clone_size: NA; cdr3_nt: TGTGCCAGCAGCGTAGAAGGCGTTCGAAACACCATATATTTT; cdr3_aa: CASSVEGVRNTIYF
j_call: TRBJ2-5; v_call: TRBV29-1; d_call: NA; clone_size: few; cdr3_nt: TGCAGCGTCGCAGCTAGCAGCCAAGAGACCCAGTACTTC; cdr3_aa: CSVAASSQETQYF
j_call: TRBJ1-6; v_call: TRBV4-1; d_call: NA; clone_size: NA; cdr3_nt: TGCGCCAGCAGCCAAGTTAGGAACTCCGGGTCACCCCTCCACTTT; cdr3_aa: CASSQVRNSGSPLHF
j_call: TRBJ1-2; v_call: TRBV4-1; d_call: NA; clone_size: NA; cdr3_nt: TGCGCCAGCAGCCAAGCGACAACTTGGGGCTACACCTTC; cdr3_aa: CASSQATTWGYTF
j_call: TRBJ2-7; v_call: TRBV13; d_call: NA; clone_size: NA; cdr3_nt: TGTGCCAGCAGCACCTACCGGGACGGATACTCCTACGAGCAGTACTTC; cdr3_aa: CASSTYRDGYSYEQYF
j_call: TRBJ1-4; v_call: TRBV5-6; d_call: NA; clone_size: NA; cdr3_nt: TGTGCCAGCAGCTCACGGGCTAATGAAAAACTGTTTTTT; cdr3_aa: CASSSRANEKLFF
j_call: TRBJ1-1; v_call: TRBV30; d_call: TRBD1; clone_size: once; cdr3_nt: TGTGCCTCGGGACAGGGGGCGGGCACTGAAGCTTTCTTT; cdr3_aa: CASGQGAGTEAFF
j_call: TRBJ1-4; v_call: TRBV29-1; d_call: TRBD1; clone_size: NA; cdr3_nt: TGCAGCGTGACAGGGCGAGGTGAAAAACTGTTTTTT; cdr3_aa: CSVTGRGEKLFF
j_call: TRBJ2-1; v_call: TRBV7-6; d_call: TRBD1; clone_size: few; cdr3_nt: TGTGCCAGCAGCTCGAACAGGGGTTGCAATGAGCAGTTCTTC; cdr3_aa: CASSSNRGCNEQFF
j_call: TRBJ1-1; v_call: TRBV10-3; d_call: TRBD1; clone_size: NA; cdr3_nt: TGTGCCATCAGCTCGGGACAGGGGGACACTGAAGCTTTCTTT; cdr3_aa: CAISSGQGDTEAFF
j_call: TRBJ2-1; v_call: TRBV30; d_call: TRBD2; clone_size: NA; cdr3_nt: TGTGCCTGGACTAGCGGGGGCTATGAGCAGTTCTTC; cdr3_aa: CAWTSGGYEQFF
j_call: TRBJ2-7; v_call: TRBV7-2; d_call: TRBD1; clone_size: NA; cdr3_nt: TGTGCCAGCAGCTCCCGGACAGGGGGGACCTACGAGCAGTACTTC; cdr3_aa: CASSSRTGGTYEQYF
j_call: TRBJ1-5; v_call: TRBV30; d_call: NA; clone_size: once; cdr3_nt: TGTGCCTGGAGTGTAGGGAGGCGGGGGCATAGCAATCAGCCCCAGCATTTT; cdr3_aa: CAWSVGRRGHSNQPQHF
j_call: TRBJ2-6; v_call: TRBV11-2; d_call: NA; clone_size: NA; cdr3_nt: TGTGCCAGCAGCCCGAGGCTCTCTGGGGCCAACGTCCTGACTTTC; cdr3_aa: CASSPRLSGANVLTF
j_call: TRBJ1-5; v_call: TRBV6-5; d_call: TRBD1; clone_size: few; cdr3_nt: TGTGCCAGCAGCCACCACGACAGGGAGGATCAGCCCCAGCATTTT; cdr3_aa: CASSHHDREDQPQHF
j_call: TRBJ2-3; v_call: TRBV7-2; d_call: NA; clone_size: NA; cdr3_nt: TGTGCCAGCAGCCGGGACCCCAGCACAGATACGCAGTATTTT; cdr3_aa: CASSRDPSTDTQYF
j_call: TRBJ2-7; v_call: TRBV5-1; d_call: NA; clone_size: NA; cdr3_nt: TGCGCCAGCAAGGAGAGTAACAGCCCAACCTACGAGCAGTACTTC; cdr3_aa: CASKESNSPTYEQYF
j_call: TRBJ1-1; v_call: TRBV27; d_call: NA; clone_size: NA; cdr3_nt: TGTGCCAGCAGTTTATCGCCAGTGAACACTGAAGCTTTCTTT; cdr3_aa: CASSLSPVNTEAFF
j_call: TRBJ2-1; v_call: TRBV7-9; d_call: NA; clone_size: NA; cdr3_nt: TGTGCCAGCAGCTCCGACACAGCCTCCCAGAGGATATCCTACAATGAGCAGTTCTTC; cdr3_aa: CASSSDTASQRISYNEQFF
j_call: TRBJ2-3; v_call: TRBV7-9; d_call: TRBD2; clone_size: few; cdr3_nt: TGTGCCAGCAGCCCGAGGCCGGGGGGACCAGATACGCAGTATTTT; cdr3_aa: CASSPRPGGPDTQYF
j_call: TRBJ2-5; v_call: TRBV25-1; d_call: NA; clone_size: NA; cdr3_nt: TGTGCCAGCAGTCCCCGAGGGAACAGGGAAGAGACCCAGTACTTC; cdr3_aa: CASSPRGNREETQYF
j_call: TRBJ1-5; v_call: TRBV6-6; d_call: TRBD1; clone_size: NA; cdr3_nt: TGTGCCAGCAGAGGCCCCAACAGGGGGGTAGTCGTGGCCCAGCATTTT; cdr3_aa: CASRGPNRGVVVAQHF
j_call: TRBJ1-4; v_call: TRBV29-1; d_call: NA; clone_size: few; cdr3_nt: TGCAGCGCCGAACTACAGACTAATGAAAAACTGTTTTTT; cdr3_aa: CSAELQTNEKLFF
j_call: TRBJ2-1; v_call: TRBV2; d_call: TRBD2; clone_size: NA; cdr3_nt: TGTGCCAGCAGGGACCCTAGCGGGGGGCCCTCGGGCGAGCAGTTCTTC; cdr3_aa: CASRDPSGGPSGEQFF
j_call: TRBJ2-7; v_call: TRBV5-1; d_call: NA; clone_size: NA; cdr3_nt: TGCGCCAGCAGCTCAGGGCCCACGACTCTTAGCTCCTACGAGCAGTACTTC; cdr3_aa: CASSSGPTTLSSYEQYF
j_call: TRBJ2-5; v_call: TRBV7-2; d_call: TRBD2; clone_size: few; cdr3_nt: TGTGCCAGCAGCTCTCGCGGGGGAGAGACCCAGTACTTC; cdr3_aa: CASSSRGGETQYF
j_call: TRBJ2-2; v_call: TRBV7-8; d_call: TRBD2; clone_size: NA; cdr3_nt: TGTGCCAGCAGCTTAGTGGGACTAGGGGCGACCGGGGAGCTGTTTTTT; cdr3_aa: CASSLVGLGATGELFF
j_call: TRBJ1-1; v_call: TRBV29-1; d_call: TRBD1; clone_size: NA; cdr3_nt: TGCAGCGCCGGACAGGGGGCGGTCACTGAAGCTTTCTTT; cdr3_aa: CSAGQGAVTEAFF
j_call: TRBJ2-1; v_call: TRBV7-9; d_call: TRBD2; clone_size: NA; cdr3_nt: TGTGCCAGCAGCGCAGCCGGGACTACCGGCAATGAGCAGTTCTTC; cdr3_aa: CASSAAGTTGNEQFF
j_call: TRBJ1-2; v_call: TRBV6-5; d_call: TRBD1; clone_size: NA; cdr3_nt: TGTGCCAGCAGCTTTACAGGGGTAGATAACTATGGCTACACCTTC; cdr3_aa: CASSFTGVDNYGYTF
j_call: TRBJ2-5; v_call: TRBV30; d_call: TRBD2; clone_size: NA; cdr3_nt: TGTGCCTGGAGTCTCCCGGGGGGGCGAGAGACCCAGTACTTC; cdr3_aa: CAWSLPGGRETQYF